These 10 T cell receptor beta chains share one sample of origin, sequenced in a study of response to subunit inactivated influenza vaccine. Each CDR3 protein is one row after TCRdb ran MiXCR on the RT-PCR reads. The sample has approximately 520,000 distinct CDR3 sequences; approximately 24% are singletons. Source: CD4+ T cells sorted from PBMCs, taken about 5 days after vaccination. The receptor set was obtained from a man between 45 and 60 years old who received an inactivated influenza vaccine.

Only a few counts were recorded for this clonotype. This chain joins TRBV10-3 and TRBJ1-6; TRBD1 matches at 7 bases. Germline values: CDR1 ENHRY, CDR2 SYGVKD. After removal of 6 bases from V and 10 bases from J, the junction contained 9 bases not matched to a gene. There are 14 residues in the CDR3. CDR3 in amino acids: CAISQQGRESPLHF. The CDR3 DNA reads TGTGCCATCAGCCAACAGGGGAGGGAGTCACCCCTCCACTTT.

V usage is TRBV2 and J usage is TRBJ2-3; D is possibly TRBD2 (6 bases). Germline V gene lookup returns CDR1 SNHLY and CDR2 FYNNEI. The V and J ends lost 0 bases and 4 bases respectively, with 17 bases between them. This CDR3 comprises 17 residues. This CDR3 is CASSEAPLATGADTQYF. CDR3 nucleotides: TGTGCCAGCAGTGAAGCGCCCCTAGCGACCGGGGCAGATACGCAGTATTTT.

There are a few counts of this clonotype. Its ends do not fully match the called genes, so a read error is possible. The V gene is TRBV29-1, the J gene TRBJ2-5; D call uncertain. Germline loops: CDR1 SQVTM, CDR2 ANQGSEA. The CDR3 is 12 amino acids. The CDR3 sequence is CSVQEHQETQYF. The CDR3 nucleotides read TGCAGCGTTCAAGAACACCAAGAGACCCAGTACTTC.

This rearrangement joins TRBV7-3 to TRBJ2-3, with 9 bases lining up with TRBD1. CDR3 size: 15 residues. The V and J ends lost 5 bases and 3 bases, in that order; junction bases with no gene match: 6. Germline loops: CDR1 SGHTA, CDR2 FQGTGA. CDR3 DNA sequence: TGTGCCAGCAGCCCCGGGACAGGGAGGACAGATACGCAGTATTTT. It encodes CASSPGTGRTDTQYF. The full variable domain, in which reference TRBV7-3 and TRBJ2-3 provide the parts outside the CDR3, is GAGVSQTPSNKVTEKGKYVELRCDPISGHTALYWYRQSLGQGPEFLIYFQGTGAADDSGLPNDRFFAVRPEGSVSTLKIQRTERGDSAVYLCASSPGTGRTDTQYFGPGTRLTVL.

The CDR3 bases are TGTGCCAGCACCTACAGGGGGCCGACAGATACGCAGTATTTT. It specifies CASTYRGPTDTQYF. This chain uses TRBV7-9 with TRBJ2-3; 9 bases fit TRBD1. Trimming took 7 bases from V and 3 from J; bases not matched to a gene: 5. Germline CDR1 reads SEHNR; CDR2 reads FQNEAQ (reference sequence). CDR3 length equals 14 residues.

The chain couples TRBV5-1 to TRBJ2-2; 7 bases align to TRBD1. The CDR3 runs 15 residues. Germline CDR1 SGHRS, CDR2 YFSETQ. V gave up 4 bases and J gave up 0 bases; unmatched junction bases: 3. CDR3 sequence (DNA): TGCGCCAGCAGCCGGGGACAGACGAACACCGGGGAGCTGTTTTTT. Translation gives CASSRGQTNTGELFF. Full variable domain (remainder filled in from reference TRBV5-1 and TRBJ2-2): KAGVTQTPRYLIKTRGQQVTLSCSPISGHRSVSWYQQTPGQGLQFLFEYFSETQRNKGNFPGRFSGRQFSNSRSEMNVSTLELGDSALYLCASSRGQTNTGELFFGEGSRLTVL.

A few counts support this clonotype. The J gene is TRBJ2-6, the V gene TRBV24-1; D is unresolved. Trimming shortened V by 4 bases and J by 9 bases, and 15 bases separated the two germline ends. Germline CDR1 KGHDR, CDR2 SFDVKD. This CDR3 is built from 15 residues. The CDR3 protein is CATSDRMDLGNVLTF. DNA of the CDR3: TGTGCCACCAGTGACAGGATGGATCTGGGCAACGTCCTGACTTTC.

The table lists this clonotype with a few counts. V gene TRBV29-1 combines with J gene TRBJ1-2; 7 bases map to TRBD1. The ends lost 4 bases at V and 1 base at J; junction bases unmatched: 0. The CDR3 covers 12 residues. Germline V gene lookup returns CDR1 SQVTM and CDR2 ANQGSEA. This CDR3 reads CSVGQGNYGYTF. As DNA, the CDR3 is TGCAGCGTTGGACAGGGTAACTATGGCTACACCTTC.

V and J are TRBV10-3 and TRBJ2-3, with a possible D match to TRBD1 (5 bases). This CDR3 has 17 amino acids. Deletions cut 3 bases from V and 1 base from J, with 17 bases between. CDR1 and CDR2 from the germline V gene are ENHRY and SYGVKD. The CDR3 DNA reads TGTGCCATCAGTGACAGGGTAGGGCGGTACGGCACAGATACGCAGTATTTT. Translation: CAISDRVGRYGTDTQYF.

The chain combines TRBV11-2 with TRBJ2-3, with 7 bases lining up with TRBD2. Germline V gene sequence: CDR1 SGHAT, CDR2 FQNNGV. The CDR3 length is 15 residues. J lost 4 bases, V lost 1 base, and 5 bases had no gene match. Written as DNA, the CDR3 is TGTGCCAGCAGCTTAGGAGGTGGGGGGGCAGATACGCAGTATTTT. Translated: CASSLGGGGADTQYF.